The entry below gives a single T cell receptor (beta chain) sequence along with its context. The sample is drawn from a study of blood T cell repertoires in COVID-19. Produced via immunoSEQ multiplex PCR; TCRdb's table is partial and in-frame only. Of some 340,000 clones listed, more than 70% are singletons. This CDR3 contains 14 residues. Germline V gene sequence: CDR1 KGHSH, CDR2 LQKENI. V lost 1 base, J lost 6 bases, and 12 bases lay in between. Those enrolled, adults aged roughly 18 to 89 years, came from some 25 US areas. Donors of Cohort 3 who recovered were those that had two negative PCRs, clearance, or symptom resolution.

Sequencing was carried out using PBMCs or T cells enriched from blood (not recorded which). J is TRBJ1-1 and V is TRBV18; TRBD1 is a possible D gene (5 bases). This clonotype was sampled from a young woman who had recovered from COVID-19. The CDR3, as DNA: TGTGCCAGCTCACCACAGGGGAAAGGTTCTGAAGCTTTCTTT. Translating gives CASSPQGKGSEAFF.